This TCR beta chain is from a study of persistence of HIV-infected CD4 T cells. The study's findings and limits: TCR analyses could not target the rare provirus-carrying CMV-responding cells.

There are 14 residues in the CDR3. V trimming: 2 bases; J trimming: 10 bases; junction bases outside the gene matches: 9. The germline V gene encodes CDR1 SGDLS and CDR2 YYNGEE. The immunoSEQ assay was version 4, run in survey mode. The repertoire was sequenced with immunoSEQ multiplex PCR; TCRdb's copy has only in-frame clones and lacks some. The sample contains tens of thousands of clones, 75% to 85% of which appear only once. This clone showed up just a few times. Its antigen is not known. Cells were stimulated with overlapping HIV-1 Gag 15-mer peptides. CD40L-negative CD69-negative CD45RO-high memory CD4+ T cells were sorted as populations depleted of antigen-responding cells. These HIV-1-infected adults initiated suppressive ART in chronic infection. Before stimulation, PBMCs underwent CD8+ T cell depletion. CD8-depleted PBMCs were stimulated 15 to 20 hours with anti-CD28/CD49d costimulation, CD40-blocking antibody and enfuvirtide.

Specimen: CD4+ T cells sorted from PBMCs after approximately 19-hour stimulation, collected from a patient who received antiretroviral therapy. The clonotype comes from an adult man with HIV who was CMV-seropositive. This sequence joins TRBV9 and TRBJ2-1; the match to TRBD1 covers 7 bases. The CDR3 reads CASSVTGVYGEQFF. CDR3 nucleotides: TGTGCCAGCAGCGTTACAGGGGTGTATGGCGAGCAGTTCTTC.